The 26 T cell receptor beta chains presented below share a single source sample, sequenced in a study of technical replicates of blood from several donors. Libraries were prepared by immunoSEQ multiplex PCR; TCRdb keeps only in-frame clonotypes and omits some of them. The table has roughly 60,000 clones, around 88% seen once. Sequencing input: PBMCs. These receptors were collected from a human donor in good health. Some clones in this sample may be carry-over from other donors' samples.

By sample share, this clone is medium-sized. CDR3 region: CASSWGQTGNTIYF. CDR3 DNA: TGTGCCAGCAGCTGGGGACAGACGGGAAACACCATATATTTT. The V gene is TRBV7-9, the J gene TRBJ1-3, with TRBD1 matching over 7 bases. J lost 4 bases, V lost 4 bases, and 4 bases had no gene match. The CDR3 contains 14 residues. Germline assignment: CDR1 SEHNR and CDR2 FQNEAQ (reference sequence).

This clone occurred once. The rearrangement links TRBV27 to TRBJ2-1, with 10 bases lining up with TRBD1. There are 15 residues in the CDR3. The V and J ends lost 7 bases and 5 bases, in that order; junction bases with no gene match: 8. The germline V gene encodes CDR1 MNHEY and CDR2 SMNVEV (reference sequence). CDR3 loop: CASKIGTGVHNEQFF. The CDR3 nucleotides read TGTGCCAGCAAAATAGGGACAGGGGTTCACAATGAGCAGTTCTTC.

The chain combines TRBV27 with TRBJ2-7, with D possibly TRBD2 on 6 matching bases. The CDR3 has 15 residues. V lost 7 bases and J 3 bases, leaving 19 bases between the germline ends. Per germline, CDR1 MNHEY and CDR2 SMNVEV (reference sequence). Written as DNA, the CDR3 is TGTGCCAGCAAAACCCAGGCGGGGTATGGCTACGAGCAGTACTTC. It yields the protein CASKTQAGYGYEQYF.

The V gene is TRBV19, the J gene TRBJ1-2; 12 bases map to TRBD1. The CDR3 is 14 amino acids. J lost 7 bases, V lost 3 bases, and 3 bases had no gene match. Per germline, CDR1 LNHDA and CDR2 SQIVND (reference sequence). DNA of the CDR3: TGTGCCAGTAGTATGGGACAGGGGGCGATTGGCTACACCTTC. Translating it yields CASSMGQGAIGYTF.

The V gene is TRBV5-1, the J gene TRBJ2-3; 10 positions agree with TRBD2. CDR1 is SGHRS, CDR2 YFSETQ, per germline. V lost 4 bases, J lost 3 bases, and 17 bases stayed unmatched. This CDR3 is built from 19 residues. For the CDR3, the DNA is TGCGCCAGCAGCACCGGGACTAGCGTCATTCGATGGGGAACAGATACGCAGTATTTT. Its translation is CASSTGTSVIRWGTDTQYF.

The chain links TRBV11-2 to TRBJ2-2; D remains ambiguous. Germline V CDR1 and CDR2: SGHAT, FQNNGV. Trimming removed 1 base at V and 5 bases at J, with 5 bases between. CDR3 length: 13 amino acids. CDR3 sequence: CASSLGTTGELFF. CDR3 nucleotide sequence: TGTGCCAGCAGCTTAGGAACAACCGGGGAGCTGTTTTTT. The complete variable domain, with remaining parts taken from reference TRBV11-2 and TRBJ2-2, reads EAGVAQSPRYKIIEKRQSVAFWCNPISGHATLYWYQQILGQGPKLLIQFQNNGVVDDSQLPKDRFSAERLKGVDSTLKIQPAKLEDSAVYLCASSLGTTGELFFGEGSRLTVL.

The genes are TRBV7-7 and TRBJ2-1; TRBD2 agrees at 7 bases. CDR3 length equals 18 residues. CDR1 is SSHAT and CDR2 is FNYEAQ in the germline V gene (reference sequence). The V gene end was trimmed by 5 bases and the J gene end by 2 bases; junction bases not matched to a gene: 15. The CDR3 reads CASSAWEGPNAPYNEQFF. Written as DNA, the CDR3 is TGTGCCAGCAGCGCCTGGGAGGGACCTAACGCGCCCTACAATGAGCAGTTCTTC.

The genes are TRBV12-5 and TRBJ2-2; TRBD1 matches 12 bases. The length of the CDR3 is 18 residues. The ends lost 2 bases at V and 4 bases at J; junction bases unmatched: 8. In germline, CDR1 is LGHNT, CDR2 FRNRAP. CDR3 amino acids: CASGLSGGQGAGTGELFF. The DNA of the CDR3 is TGTGCTAGTGGTTTGTCGGGGGGACAGGGGGCCGGCACCGGGGAGCTGTTTTTT.

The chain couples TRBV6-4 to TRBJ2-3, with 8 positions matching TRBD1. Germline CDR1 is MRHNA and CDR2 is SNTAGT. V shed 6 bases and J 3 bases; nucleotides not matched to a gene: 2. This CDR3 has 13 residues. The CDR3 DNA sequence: TGTGCCAGCAGCCGGACAGGGACAGATACGCAGTATTTT. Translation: CASSRTGTDTQYF.

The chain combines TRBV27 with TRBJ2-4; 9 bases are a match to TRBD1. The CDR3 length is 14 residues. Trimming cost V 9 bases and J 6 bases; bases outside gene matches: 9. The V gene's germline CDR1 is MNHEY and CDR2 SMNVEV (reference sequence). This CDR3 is CASNGQGQGNIQYF. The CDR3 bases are TGTGCCAGTAATGGACAGGGACAGGGAAACATTCAGTACTTC.

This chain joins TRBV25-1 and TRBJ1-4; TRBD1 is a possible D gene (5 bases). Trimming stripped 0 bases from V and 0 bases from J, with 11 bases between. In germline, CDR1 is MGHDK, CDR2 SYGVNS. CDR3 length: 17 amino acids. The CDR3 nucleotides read TGTGCCAGCAGTGAATATAGCGGGGGATCAACTAATGAAAAACTGTTTTTT. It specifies CASSEYSGGSTNEKLFF.

Here the CDR3 DNA reads TGTGCCAGCAGTCTAACCGGCAATGAGCAGTTCTTC. Protein: CASSLTGNEQFF. The chain links TRBV27 to TRBJ2-1; no clear D gene. Germline CDR1 reads MNHEY; CDR2 reads SMNVEV (reference sequence). CDR3 size: 12 residues. V dropped 5 bases and J dropped 6 bases, with 8 bases sitting between them.

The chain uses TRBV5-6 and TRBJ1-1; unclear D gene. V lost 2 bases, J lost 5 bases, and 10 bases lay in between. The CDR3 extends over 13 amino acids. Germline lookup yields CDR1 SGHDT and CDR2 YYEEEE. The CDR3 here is CASSLRGMTEAFF. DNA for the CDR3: TGTGCCAGCAGCTTAAGAGGGATGACTGAAGCTTTCTTT. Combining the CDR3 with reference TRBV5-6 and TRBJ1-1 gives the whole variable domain DAGVTQSPTHLIKTRGQQVTLRCSPKSGHDTVSWYQQALGQGPQFIFQYYEEEERQRGNFPDRFSGHQFPNYSSELNVNALLLGDSALYLCASSLRGMTEAFFGQGTRLTVV.

This CDR3 reads CASSYGGGQYF. Written as DNA, the CDR3 is TGTGCCAGCTCCTATGGGGGGGGGCAGTACTTC. The chain joins TRBV6-5 to TRBJ2-7; 7 bases fit TRBD2. Germline assignment: CDR1 MNHEY and CDR2 SVGAGI. The CDR3 covers 11 residues. With V trimmed by 8 bases and J by 9 bases, 7 bases remained unmatched.

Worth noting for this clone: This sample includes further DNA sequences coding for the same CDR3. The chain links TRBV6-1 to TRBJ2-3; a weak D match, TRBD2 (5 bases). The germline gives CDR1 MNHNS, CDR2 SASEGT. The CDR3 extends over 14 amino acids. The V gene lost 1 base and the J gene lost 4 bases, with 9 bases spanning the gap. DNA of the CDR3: TGTGCCAGCAGTGAAGGAGAGGGAGCAGATACGCAGTATTTT. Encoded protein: CASSEGEGADTQYF.

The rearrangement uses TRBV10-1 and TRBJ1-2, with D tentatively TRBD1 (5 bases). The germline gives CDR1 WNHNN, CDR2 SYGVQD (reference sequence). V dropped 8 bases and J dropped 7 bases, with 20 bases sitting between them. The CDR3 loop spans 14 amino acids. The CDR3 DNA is TGCGCCAGCCCCCGGGGGAAGGGGCCTGGTGGCTACACCTTC. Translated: CASPRGKGPGGYTF.

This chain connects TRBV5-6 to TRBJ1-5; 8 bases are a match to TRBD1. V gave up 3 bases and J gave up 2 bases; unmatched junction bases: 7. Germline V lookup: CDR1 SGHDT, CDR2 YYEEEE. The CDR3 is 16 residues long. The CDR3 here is CASSSRTGKGNQPQHF. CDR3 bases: TGTGCCAGCAGCTCCCGGACAGGGAAGGGCAATCAGCCCCAGCATTTT.

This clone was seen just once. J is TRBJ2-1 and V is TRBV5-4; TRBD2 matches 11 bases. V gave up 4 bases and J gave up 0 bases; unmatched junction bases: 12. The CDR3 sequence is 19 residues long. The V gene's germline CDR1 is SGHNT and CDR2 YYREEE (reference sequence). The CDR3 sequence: CASSPNLLAGAPSYNEQFF. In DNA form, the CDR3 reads TGTGCCAGCAGCCCTAACCTACTAGCGGGGGCCCCCTCCTACAATGAGCAGTTCTTC.

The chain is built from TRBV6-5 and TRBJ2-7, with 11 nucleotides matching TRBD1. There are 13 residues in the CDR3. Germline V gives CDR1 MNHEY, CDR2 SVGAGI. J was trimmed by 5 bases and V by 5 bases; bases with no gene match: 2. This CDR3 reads CASSGTGGDEQYF. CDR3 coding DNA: TGTGCCAGCAGTGGGACAGGGGGTGACGAGCAGTACTTC.

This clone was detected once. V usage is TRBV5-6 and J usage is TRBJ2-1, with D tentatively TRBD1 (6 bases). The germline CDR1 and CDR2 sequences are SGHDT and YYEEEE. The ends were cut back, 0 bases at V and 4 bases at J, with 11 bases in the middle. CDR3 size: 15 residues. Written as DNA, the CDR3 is TGTGCCAGCAGCTTGGCCGGCCAGGGGTACAATGAGCAGTTCTTC. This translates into CASSLAGQGYNEQFF.

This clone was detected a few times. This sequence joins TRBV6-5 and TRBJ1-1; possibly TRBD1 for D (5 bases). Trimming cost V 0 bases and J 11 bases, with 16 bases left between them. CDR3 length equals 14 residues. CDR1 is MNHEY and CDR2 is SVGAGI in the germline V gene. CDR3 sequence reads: CASSYSSSGGDAFF. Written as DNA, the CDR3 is TGTGCCAGCAGTTACTCTTCCTCTGGAGGGGACGCTTTCTTT.

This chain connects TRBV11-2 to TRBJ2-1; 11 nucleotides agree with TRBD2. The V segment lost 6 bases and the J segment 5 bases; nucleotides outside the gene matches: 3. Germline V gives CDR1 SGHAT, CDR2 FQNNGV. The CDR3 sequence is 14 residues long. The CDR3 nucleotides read TGTGCCAGCAGGCTAGCGGGAGGAAACAATGAGCAGTTCTTC. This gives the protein CASRLAGGNNEQFF.

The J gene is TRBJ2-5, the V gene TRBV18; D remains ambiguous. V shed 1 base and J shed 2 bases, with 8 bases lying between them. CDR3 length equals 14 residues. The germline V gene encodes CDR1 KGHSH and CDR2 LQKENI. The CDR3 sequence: CASSPRARQETQYF. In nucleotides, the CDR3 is TGTGCCAGCTCACCACGGGCGCGACAAGAGACCCAGTACTTC.

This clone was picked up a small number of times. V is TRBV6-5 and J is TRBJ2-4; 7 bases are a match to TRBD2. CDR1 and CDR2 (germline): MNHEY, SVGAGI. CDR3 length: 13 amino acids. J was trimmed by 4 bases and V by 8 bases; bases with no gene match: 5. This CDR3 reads CASGGGNKNIQYF. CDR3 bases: TGTGCCAGCGGGGGGGGGAATAAAAACATTCAGTACTTC.

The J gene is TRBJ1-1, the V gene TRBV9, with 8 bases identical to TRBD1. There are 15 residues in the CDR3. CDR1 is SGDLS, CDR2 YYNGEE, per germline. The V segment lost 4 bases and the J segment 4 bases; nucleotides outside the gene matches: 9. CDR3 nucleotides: TGTGCCAGCAGCATGACAGGGGAGAGGGTCACTGAAGCTTTCTTT. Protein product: CASSMTGERVTEAFF.

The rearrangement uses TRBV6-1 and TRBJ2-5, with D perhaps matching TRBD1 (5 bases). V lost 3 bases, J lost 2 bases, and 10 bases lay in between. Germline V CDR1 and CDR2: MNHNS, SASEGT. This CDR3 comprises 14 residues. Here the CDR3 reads CASSEGLGQETQYF. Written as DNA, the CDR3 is TGTGCCAGCAGTGAGGGGCTGGGGCAAGAGACCCAGTACTTC.